The entry that follows covers one TCR beta chain sequence. The data stem from a study of blood T cell repertoires in COVID-19. Only in-frame clones appear in the TCRdb table, and some are missing; sequencing was by immunoSEQ multiplex PCR. In the table there are around 250,000 clones, just under 90% of which are singletons. Sequenced material: PBMCs or T cells enriched from blood (not recorded which). The receptor's source is a woman younger than 45 with acute COVID-19.

The CDR3: CASSFGQGTYGYTF. The CDR3 bases are TGTGCCAGCAGCTTCGGACAGGGAACCTATGGCTACACCTTC. The rearrangement links TRBV7-6 to TRBJ1-2; 8 nucleotides agree with TRBD1. This CDR3 comprises 14 residues. The J segment lost 4 bases and the V segment lost 3 bases, leaving 4 bases of the junction unmatched. Germline CDR1 and CDR2: SGHVS and FNYEAQ.